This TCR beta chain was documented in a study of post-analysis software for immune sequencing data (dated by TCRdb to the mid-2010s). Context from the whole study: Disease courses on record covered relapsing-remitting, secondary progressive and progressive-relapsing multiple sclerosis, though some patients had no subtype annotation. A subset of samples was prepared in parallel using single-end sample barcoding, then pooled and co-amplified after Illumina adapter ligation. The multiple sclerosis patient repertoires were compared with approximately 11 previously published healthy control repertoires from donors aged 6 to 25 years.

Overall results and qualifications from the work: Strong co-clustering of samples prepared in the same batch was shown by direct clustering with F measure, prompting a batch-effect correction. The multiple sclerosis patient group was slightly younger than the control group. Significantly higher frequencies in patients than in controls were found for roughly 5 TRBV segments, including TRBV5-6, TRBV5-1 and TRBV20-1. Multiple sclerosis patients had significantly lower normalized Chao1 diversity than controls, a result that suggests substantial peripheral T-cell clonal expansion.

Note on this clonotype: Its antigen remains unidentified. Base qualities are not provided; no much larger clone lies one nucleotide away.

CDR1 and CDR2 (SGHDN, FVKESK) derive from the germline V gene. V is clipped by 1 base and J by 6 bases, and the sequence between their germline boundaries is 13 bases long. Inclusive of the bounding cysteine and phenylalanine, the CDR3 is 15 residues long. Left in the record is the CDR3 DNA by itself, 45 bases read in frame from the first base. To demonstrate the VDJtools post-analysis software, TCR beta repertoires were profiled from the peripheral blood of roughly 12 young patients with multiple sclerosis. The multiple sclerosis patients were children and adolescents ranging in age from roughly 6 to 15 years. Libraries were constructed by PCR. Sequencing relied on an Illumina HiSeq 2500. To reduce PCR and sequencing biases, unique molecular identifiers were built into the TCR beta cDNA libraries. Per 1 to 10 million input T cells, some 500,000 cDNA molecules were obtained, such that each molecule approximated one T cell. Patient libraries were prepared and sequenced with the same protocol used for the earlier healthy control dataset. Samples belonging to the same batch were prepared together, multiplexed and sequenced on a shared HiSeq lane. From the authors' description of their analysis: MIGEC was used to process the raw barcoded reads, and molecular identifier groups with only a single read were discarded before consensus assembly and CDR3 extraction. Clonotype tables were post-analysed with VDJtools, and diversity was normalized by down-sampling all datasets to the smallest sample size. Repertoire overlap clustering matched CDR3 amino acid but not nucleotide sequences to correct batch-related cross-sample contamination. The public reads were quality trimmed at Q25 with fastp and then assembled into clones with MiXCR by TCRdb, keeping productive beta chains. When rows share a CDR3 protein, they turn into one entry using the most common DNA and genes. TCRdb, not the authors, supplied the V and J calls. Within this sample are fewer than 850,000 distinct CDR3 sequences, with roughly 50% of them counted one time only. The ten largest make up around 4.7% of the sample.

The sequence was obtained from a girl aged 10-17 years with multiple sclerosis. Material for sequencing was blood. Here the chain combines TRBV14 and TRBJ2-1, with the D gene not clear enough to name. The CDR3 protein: CASSQGPPTSNEQFF. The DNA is TGTGCCAGCAGCCAAGGGCCACCCACGAGCAATGAGCAGTTCTTC.